These 22 T cell receptor beta chains were sequenced from one sample in a study of CD8+CD57+ T cells in acquired aplastic anemia. Genomic DNA, the template, was used for profiling of the TCR beta VDJ and CDR3. From the reads, TCRdb called clonotypes with MiXCR, one entry per CDR3 protein. The table records 60,000 to 75,000 distinct CDR3 sequences, about 50% of them present only once. The sequenced material came from sorted CD4+, CD8+, or CD8+CD57+ T cells (not recorded which) from PBMCs. The receptors were sampled from a human donor in good health, serving as a control.

The chain employs TRBV29-1 and TRBJ1-5; no clear D gene. The germline V and J ends were trimmed by 4 bases and 3 bases, with 7 bases remaining between them. Germline V gene lookup returns CDR1 SQVTM and CDR2 ANQGSEA. The CDR3 extends over 12 amino acids. In DNA form, the CDR3 reads TGCAGCGTTGGTAGCCTCAATCAGCCCCAGCATTTT. Translated: CSVGSLNQPQHF.

The chain carries TRBV20-1 and TRBJ1-5; the D gene is possibly TRBD1 (5 bases). V lost 2 bases and J 0 bases, leaving 8 bases between the germline ends. Germline CDR1 reads DFQATT; CDR2 reads SNEGSKA (reference sequence). The CDR3 covers 14 residues. The CDR3, as DNA: TGCAGTGCTAGATCAACAGGTAGCAATCAGCCCCAGCATTTT. As protein: CSARSTGSNQPQHF.

The chain combines TRBV12-3 or TRBV12-4 with TRBJ2-7; D might be TRBD2 (6 bases). The CDR3 length is 13 residues. Trimming cost V 6 bases and J 3 bases, with 12 bases left between them. The chain's CDR3 is CASSPGELYEQYF. In DNA form, the CDR3 reads TGTGCCAGCAGCCCGGGAGAGCTCTACGAGCAGTACTTC.

At least ten counts were recorded for this clonotype. This chain links TRBV3-1 with TRBJ2-7; TRBD1 agrees at 7 bases. V dropped 7 bases and J dropped 5; count of bases not matched to a gene: 5. The CDR3 has 12 residues. From germline, CDR1 is LGHDT and CDR2 YNNKEL (reference sequence). The CDR3 spells CASTNRGNEQYF. CDR3 sequence (DNA): TGTGCCAGCACTAACAGGGGTAACGAGCAGTACTTC.

This chain links TRBV11-2 with TRBJ2-5; 9 bases are shared with TRBD2. Trimming cost V 2 bases and J 1 base; bases outside gene matches: 5. The CDR3 is 16 residues long. Germline CDR1 is SGHAT and CDR2 is FQNNGV. CDR3 sequence: CASSLRSGGLQETQYF. In DNA, the CDR3 is TGTGCCAGCAGCTTACGTAGCGGGGGCCTCCAAGAGACCCAGTACTTC.

In this sample, this clonotype turned up many times. CDR3: CASSDSLAGVNIQYF. Here the CDR3 DNA reads TGTGCCAGCAGCGACTCTCTAGCGGGAGTGAACATTCAGTACTTC. The V and J genes are TRBV27 and TRBJ2-4; 10 bases align to TRBD2. The V gene end was trimmed by 6 bases and the J gene end by 7 bases; junction bases not matched to a gene: 9. The CDR3 consists of 15 residues. CDR1 and CDR2 (germline): MNHEY, SMNVEV (reference sequence).

V and J are TRBV11-1 and TRBJ2-1; 8 positions match TRBD2. CDR3 length: 17 amino acids. The germline V gene encodes CDR1 SGHAT and CDR2 FQDESV (reference sequence). J was trimmed by 8 bases and V by 1 base; bases with no gene match: 13. This chain's CDR3 is CASSLGGGSGSGDEQFF. The CDR3 DNA follows: TGTGCCAGCAGCTTAGGGGGTGGGAGCGGGAGTGGAGATGAGCAGTTCTTC.

The chain links TRBV11-1 to TRBJ1-6; 10 bases agree with TRBD1. Germline-derived CDR1 and CDR2 are SGHAT and FQDESV (reference sequence). There are 18 residues in the CDR3. V shed 5 bases, J shed 0 bases, and the junction held 7 bases outside the gene matches. The CDR3 DNA sequence: TGTGCCAGCAGCCCTGGACAGGGGGTCAACTCCTATAATTCACCCCTCCACTTT. Protein product: CASSPGQGVNSYNSPLHF.

This clonotype was counted ten times or more. This chain links TRBV20-1 with TRBJ2-3; 13 bases agree with TRBD2. V lost 2 bases, J lost 0 bases, and 8 bases stayed unmatched. This CDR3 is built from 18 residues. CDR1 and CDR2 from the germline V gene are DFQATT and SNEGSKA (reference sequence). This CDR3 is CSARPRTSGRGSTDTQYF. The CDR3 DNA reads as TGCAGTGCTAGACCTCGGACTAGCGGGAGAGGTAGCACAGATACGCAGTATTTT.

In its sample, this clonotype ranks as medium-sized. V and J are TRBV10-1 and TRBJ2-3; D is unresolved. Germline assignment: CDR1 WNHNN and CDR2 SYGVQD (reference sequence). V lost 3 bases, J lost 0 bases, and 19 bases lay in between. CDR3 length: 18 residues. The CDR3 DNA follows: TGCGCCAGCAGTGATCGGATTGGAGTTCCCCCTAGCACAGATACGCAGTATTTT. Encoded protein: CASSDRIGVPPSTDTQYF.

This clonotype has just a few counts. This sequence joins TRBV28 and TRBJ1-6; 7 nucleotides align to TRBD1. Losses at the gene ends were 8 bases for V and 3 bases for J; bases not matched to a gene: 10. Germline CDR1 reads MDHEN; CDR2 reads SYDVKM. The CDR3 is made up of 16 amino acids. The CDR3 sequence is CASGRPGQLYNSPLHF. The CDR3 bases are TGTGCCAGCGGTCGACCGGGACAGCTCTATAATTCACCCCTCCACTTT. The whole variable domain, remainder taken from reference TRBV28 and TRBJ1-6, is DVKVTQSSRYLVKRTGEKVFLECVQDMDHENMFWYRQDPGLGLRLIYFSYDVKMKEKGDIPEGYSVSREKKERFSLILESASTNQTSMYLCASGRPGQLYNSPLHFGNGTRLTVT.

This clonotype was detected a few times. In this CDR3 the conserved last residue, phenylalanine or tryptophan, is missing, so a read error is likely. The chain is built from TRBV6-1 and TRBJ2-7, with TRBD1 matching over 8 bases. The CDR3 extends over 13 amino acids. In germline, CDR1 is MNHNS, CDR2 SASEGT. The CDR3 sequence: CASSGTGPYEQYL. The CDR3, as DNA: TGCGCCAGCAGTGGGACAGGTCCGTACGAGCAGTACTTA.

Worth noting for this clonotype: Because it lacks the conserved phenylalanine or tryptophan at the end, this CDR3 is likely a read error. The gene calls are TRBV5-6 and TRBJ1-5; TRBD1 aligns across 10 bases. The CDR3 runs 17 residues. CDR1 and CDR2 from the germline V gene are SGHDT and YYEEEE. V shed 0 bases and J 3 bases; nucleotides not matched to a gene: 6. The CDR3 coding sequence is TGTGCCAGCAGCTTGGGTCTCGGGACAGGGGCCAATCAGCCCCAGCATTCT. It yields the protein CASSLGLGTGANQPQHS.

The chain links TRBV24-1 to TRBJ2-2; the match to TRBD1 covers 9 bases. The CDR3 length is 16 residues. Germline lookup yields CDR1 KGHDR and CDR2 SFDVKD. Trimming at V came to 2 bases and at J to 5 bases, leaving 5 bases not matched to a gene. CDR3 residues: CATSDSGTGWTGELFF. The CDR3 DNA reads as TGTGCCACCAGTGATTCGGGGACAGGGTGGACCGGGGAGCTGTTTTTT.

The CDR3 here is CASSEGPGFVDEQFF. The CDR3 DNA sequence: TGTGCCAGCAGTGAAGGGCCAGGTTTCGTGGATGAGCAGTTCTTC. The gene calls are TRBV2 and TRBJ2-1; D is uncertain. The V gene's germline CDR1 is SNHLY and CDR2 FYNNEI. The CDR3 sequence is 15 residues long. V lost 1 base to trimming and J lost 8 bases, with 15 bases between them.

The V and J genes are TRBV2 and TRBJ1-1; 7 bases align to TRBD1. The CDR3 has 13 amino acids. Per germline, CDR1 SNHLY and CDR2 FYNNEI. J was trimmed by 0 bases and V by 6 bases; bases with no gene match: 1. CDR3 residues: CASRRGLNTEAFF. CDR3 nucleotides: TGTGCCAGCAGGAGGGGGCTGAACACTGAAGCTTTCTTT.

The sample holds a few counts of this clonotype. A read error may be the cause here, since a much bigger clone is one base away. The CDR3 spells CASGQSDSTSSGANVLTF. Written as DNA, the CDR3 is TGCGCCAGCGGCCAATCGGACAGTACAAGCTCTGGGGCCAACGTCCTGACTTTC. The V and J genes are TRBV4-1 and TRBJ2-6, with D perhaps TRBD1 (6 bases). The CDR3 has 18 amino acids. CDR1 and CDR2 (germline): MGHRA, YSYEKL.

This clonotype was picked up one time. This chain connects TRBV7-8 to TRBJ1-5, with 8 bases matching TRBD1. Germline V gene sequence: CDR1 SGHVS, CDR2 FQNEAQ. This CDR3 has 15 amino acids. The V segment lost 5 bases and the J segment 3 bases; nucleotides outside the gene matches: 6. Written as DNA, the CDR3 is TGTGCCAGCAGCCCCCGGACAGGGTACAATCAGCCCCAGCATTTT. It specifies CASSPRTGYNQPQHF.

This clonotype has ten or more counts. V is TRBV12-3 or TRBV12-4 and J is TRBJ1-6; 8 bases map to TRBD1. CDR3 length equals 16 residues. Losses at the gene ends were 6 bases for V and 7 bases for J; bases not matched to a gene: 11. CDR3 residues: CASRNIPTGANSPLHF. In nucleotides, the CDR3 is TGTGCCAGCAGGAATATTCCGACAGGGGCCAATTCACCCCTCCACTTT.

The chain uses TRBV15 and TRBJ1-6; D is perhaps TRBD1 (6 bases). Germline CDR1 reads LNHNV; CDR2 reads YYDKDF (reference sequence). V was shortened by 1 base and J by 10 bases, with 20 bases between the two germline ends. The CDR3 extends over 17 amino acids. This CDR3 is CATSRGPPGQIGSPLHF. The CDR3 DNA reads TGTGCCACCAGCAGAGGCCCCCCGGGACAAATTGGGTCACCCCTCCACTTT.

The chain employs TRBV7-6 and TRBJ2-3; TRBD2 agrees at 9 bases. V dropped 1 base and J dropped 6; count of bases not matched to a gene: 2. CDR3 length: 14 amino acids. Germline V gene sequence: CDR1 SGHVS, CDR2 FNYEAQ. CDR3 loop: CASSLVAGGDTQYF. In DNA, the CDR3 is TGTGCCAGCAGCTTAGTCGCGGGGGGGGATACGCAGTATTTT.

The chain combines TRBV15 with TRBJ2-7, with TRBD2 matching over 7 bases. Germline V gene lookup returns CDR1 LNHNV and CDR2 YYDKDF (reference sequence). The CDR3 totals 14 residues. The ends lost 1 base at V and 6 bases at J; junction bases unmatched: 6. The CDR3 DNA reads as TGTGCCACCAGCAGAGTAGGAGGGAGGGCCGAGCAGTACTTC. It translates to CATSRVGGRAEQYF.